This T cell receptor beta chain derives from a study of blood T cell repertoires in COVID-19. The wider study: COVID-19 samples from acute and convalescent phases originated in the United States, Italy and Spain.

The table came from immunoSEQ multiplex PCR; TCRdb's copy has only in-frame clones and leaves some out. The sample lists tens of thousands of clones; about 87% were seen once. This CDR3 has 14 amino acids. CDR1 and CDR2 from the germline V gene are SEHNR and FQNEAQ (reference sequence). The germline V and J ends were trimmed by 5 bases and 11 bases, with 21 bases remaining between them. The receptor's source is a man aged 65 to 79 with acute or convalescent COVID-19. J is TRBJ1-1 and V is TRBV7-9, with D tentatively TRBD1 (6 bases). The sample comprised peripheral blood. Written as DNA, the CDR3 is TGTGCCAGCAGCCCGACAATACAGGACAGTAAGGCTTTCTTT. This sequence encodes CASSPTIQDSKAFF.